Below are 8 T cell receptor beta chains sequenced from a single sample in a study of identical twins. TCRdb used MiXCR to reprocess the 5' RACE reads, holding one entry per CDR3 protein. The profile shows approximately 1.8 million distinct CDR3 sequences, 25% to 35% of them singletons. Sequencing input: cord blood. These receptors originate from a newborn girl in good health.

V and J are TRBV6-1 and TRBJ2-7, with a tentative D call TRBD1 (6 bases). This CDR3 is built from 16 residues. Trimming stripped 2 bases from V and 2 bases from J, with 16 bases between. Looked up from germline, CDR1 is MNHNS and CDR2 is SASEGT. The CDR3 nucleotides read TGTGCCAGCAGTGAACCCTCCTCGACAGGACCCTACGAGCAGTACTTC. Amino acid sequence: CASSEPSSTGPYEQYF.

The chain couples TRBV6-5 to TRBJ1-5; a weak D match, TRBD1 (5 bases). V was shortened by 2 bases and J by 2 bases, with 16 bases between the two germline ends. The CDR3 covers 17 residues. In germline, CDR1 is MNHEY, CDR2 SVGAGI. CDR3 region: CASSYQVRVQGNQPQHF. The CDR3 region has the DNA TGTGCCAGCAGTTACCAGGTTCGTGTACAGGGCAATCAGCCCCAGCATTTT.

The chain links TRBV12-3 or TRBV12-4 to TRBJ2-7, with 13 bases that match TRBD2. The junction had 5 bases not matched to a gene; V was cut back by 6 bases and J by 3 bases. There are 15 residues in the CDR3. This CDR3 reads CASRKGLAGYYEQYF. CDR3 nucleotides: TGTGCCAGCAGAAAGGGACTAGCGGGATACTACGAGCAGTACTTC.

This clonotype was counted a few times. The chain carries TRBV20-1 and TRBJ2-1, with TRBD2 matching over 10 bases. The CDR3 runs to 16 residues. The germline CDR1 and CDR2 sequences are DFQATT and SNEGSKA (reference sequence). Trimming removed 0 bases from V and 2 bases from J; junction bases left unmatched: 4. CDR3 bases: TGCAGTGCTAGAGATAGCGGGGGGTTCACCTACAATGAGCAGTTCTTC. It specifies CSARDSGGFTYNEQFF.

The DNA for the CDR3 is TGTGCCAGCAGTGAGTGGGGCAGGGGCCACTACGAGCAGTACTTC. Its translation: CASSEWGRGHYEQYF. This chain joins TRBV2 and TRBJ2-7, with a tentative D call TRBD1 (6 bases). V was clipped by 3 bases and J by 3 bases, with 15 bases between them. The length of the CDR3 is 15 residues. The germline gives CDR1 SNHLY, CDR2 FYNNEI.

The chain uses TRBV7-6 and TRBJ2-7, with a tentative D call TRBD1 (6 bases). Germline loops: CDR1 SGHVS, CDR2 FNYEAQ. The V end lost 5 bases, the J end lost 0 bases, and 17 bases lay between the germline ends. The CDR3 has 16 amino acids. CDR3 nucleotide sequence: TGTGCCAGCAGCCTACAGTCCAGGGGCGACTCCTACGAGCAGTACTTC. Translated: CASSLQSRGDSYEQYF. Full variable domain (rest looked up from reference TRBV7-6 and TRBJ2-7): GAGVSQSPRYKVTKRGQDVALRCDPISGHVSLYWYRQALGQGPEFLTYFNYEAQQDKSGLPNDRFSAERPEGSISTLTIQRTEQRDSAMYRCASSLQSRGDSYEQYFGPGTRLTVT.

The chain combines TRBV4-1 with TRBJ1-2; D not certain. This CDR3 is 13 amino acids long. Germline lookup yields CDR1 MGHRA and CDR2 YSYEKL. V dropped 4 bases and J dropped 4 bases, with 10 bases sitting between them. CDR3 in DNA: TGCGCCAGCAGCCCCCCTACCCGCTATGGCTACACCTTC. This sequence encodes CASSPPTRYGYTF.

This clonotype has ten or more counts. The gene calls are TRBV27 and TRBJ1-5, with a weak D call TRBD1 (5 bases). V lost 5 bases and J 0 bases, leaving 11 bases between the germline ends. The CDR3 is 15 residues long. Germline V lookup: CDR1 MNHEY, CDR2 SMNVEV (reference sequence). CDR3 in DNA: TGTGCCAGCAGTCCCCTGAGGGGTAGCAATCAGCCCCAGCATTTT. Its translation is CASSPLRGSNQPQHF.